This passage covers 23 T cell receptor beta chains from one sample sequenced in a study of beta chain features in type 1 diabetes. Study findings and constraints: Shortening of TCRB CDR3s, moderate but significant, appeared in all four CD4+ subsets of Type 1 diabetes patients.

No antigens are known for them. Reverse transcription of all isolated RNA meant that expressed TCRB transcripts were sequenced. Using immunoSEQ multiplex PCR, the repertoire was profiled, and TCRdb retains in-frame clones only, with some absent. The table has about 250,000 clones, approximately 10% seen once. Sequenced input: naive CD4+ T cells from blood. These receptors were collected from a man aged 30 to 45 with type 1 diabetes.

In its sample, this clone was seen a few times. This chain joins TRBV27 and TRBJ1-1; 11 bases fit TRBD1. CDR3 length equals 15 residues. The V segment lost 5 bases and the J segment 5 bases; nucleotides outside the gene matches: 7. The germline CDR1 and CDR2 sequences are MNHEY and SMNVEV (reference sequence). CDR3 in DNA: TGTGCCAGCAGTCCTCGGACAGGGGGCAGGACTGAAGCTTTCTTT. Translation gives CASSPRTGGRTEAFF.

The chain recombines TRBV7-3 with TRBJ2-5, with 15 nucleotides matching TRBD2. Germline values: CDR1 SGHTA, CDR2 FQGTGA. There are 16 residues in the CDR3. V shed 3 bases, J shed 2 bases, and the junction held 1 base outside the gene matches. This CDR3 reads CASSLGLAGGQETQYF. DNA of the CDR3: TGTGCCAGCAGCTTGGGACTAGCGGGGGGACAAGAGACCCAGTACTTC.

In DNA form, the CDR3 reads TGCGCCAGCAGCCCCCAGAGGAGTTATAATTCACCCCTCCACTTT. Its translation: CASSPQRSYNSPLHF. The J gene is TRBJ1-6, the V gene TRBV4-3; unclear D gene. V lost 4 bases and J lost 4, with 11 bases in between. The CDR3 consists of 15 residues. Germline-derived CDR1 and CDR2 are LGHNA and YSLEER.

The rearrangement links TRBV6-5 to TRBJ1-5; 7 bases agree with TRBD1. Germline loops: CDR1 MNHEY, CDR2 SVGAGI. V was pared by 5 bases and J by 6 bases, with 10 bases of the junction left unmatched. This CDR3 region has 15 residues. The CDR3 protein is CASSRTGEIGQPQHF. For the CDR3, the DNA is TGTGCCAGCAGTCGTACAGGGGAGATCGGTCAGCCCCAGCATTTT.

The J gene is TRBJ1-5, the V gene TRBV30; tentatively, D is TRBD1 (5 bases). Germline V lookup: CDR1 GTSNPN, CDR2 SVGIG (reference sequence). V lost 2 bases to trimming and J lost 4 bases, with 9 bases between them. The CDR3 length is 13 residues. Here the CDR3 DNA reads TGTGCCTGGAGTTCGACAGCAAATCAGCCCCAGCATTTT. Translating gives CAWSSTANQPQHF.

This clone appeared a few times. CDR3 DNA: TGTGCCAGCAGCTCAACAGGGCGCAATCAGCCCCAGCATTTT. This encodes CASSSTGRNQPQHF. The J gene is TRBJ1-5, the V gene TRBV7-2; tentative D call: TRBD1 (6 bases). Trimming cost V 4 bases and J 2 bases, with 9 bases left between them. This CDR3 region has 14 residues. Germline V gives CDR1 SGHTA, CDR2 FQGNSA.

This clone was picked up a small number of times. The chain couples TRBV6-5 to TRBJ1-1; the D gene is possibly TRBD1 (6 bases). CDR1 and CDR2 (germline): MNHEY, SVGAGI. The CDR3 covers 14 residues. The germline V and J ends were trimmed by 4 bases and 5 bases, with 14 bases remaining between them. CDR3: CASSFTGLGTEAFF. The CDR3 DNA reads TGTGCCAGCAGTTTTACAGGGTTAGGGACTGAAGCTTTCTTT.

This clone was detected only a few times. The J gene is TRBJ1-2, the V gene TRBV20-1; unclear D gene. Germline loops: CDR1 DFQATT, CDR2 SNEGSKA (reference sequence). V lost 7 bases and J 8 bases, leaving 14 bases between the germline ends. The CDR3 contains 11 residues. As DNA, the CDR3 is TGCAGTGTCCAACCCCGAGGGGGCTACACCTTC. This gives the protein CSVQPRGGYTF.

V usage is TRBV5-1 and J usage is TRBJ2-1; 11 bases are shared with TRBD2. The J segment lost 6 bases and the V segment lost 2 bases, leaving 4 bases of the junction unmatched. This CDR3 has 15 residues. Germline V gene sequence: CDR1 SGHRS, CDR2 YFSETQ. The CDR3 DNA reads as TGCGCCAGCAGCTTCCTAGCGGGGGGTCGCAATGAGCAGTTCTTC. Its translation is CASSFLAGGRNEQFF.

The rearrangement joins TRBV4-1 to TRBJ1-4, with 11 bases that match TRBD1. The CDR3 runs 16 residues. V shed 3 bases and J 8 bases; nucleotides not matched to a gene: 8. CDR1 MGHRA and CDR2 YSYEKL come from the germline V gene. Here the CDR3 reads CASSQAGTGGGEKLFF. The CDR3 DNA follows: TGCGCCAGCAGCCAGGCCGGGACAGGGGGAGGCGAAAAACTGTTTTTT.

J is TRBJ1-2 and V is TRBV2; D call uncertain. The ends were cut back, 9 bases at V and 4 bases at J, with 15 bases in the middle. The CDR3 spans 13 residues. CDR1 SNHLY and CDR2 FYNNEI come from the germline V gene. CDR3 in amino acids: CASAAAQSYGYTF. CDR3 sequence (DNA): TGTGCCAGTGCGGCAGCGCAGAGCTATGGCTACACCTTC. The entire variable domain, with the rest obtained from reference TRBV2 and TRBJ1-2, is as follows: EPEVTQTPSHQVTQMGQEVILRCVPISNHLYFYWYRQILGQKVEFLVSFYNNEISEKSEIFDDQFSVERPDGSNFTLKIRSTKLEDSAMYFCASAAAQSYGYTFGSGTRLTVV.

V and J are TRBV29-1 and TRBJ2-7; 8 bases align to TRBD1. The junction had 6 bases not matched to a gene; V was cut back by 4 bases and J by 7 bases. The CDR3 consists of 12 residues. The germline CDR1 and CDR2 sequences are SQVTM and ANQGSEA. Written as DNA, the CDR3 is TGCAGCGTTGCAGGACAGGGAGTGGAGCAGTACTTC. Amino acids: CSVAGQGVEQYF.

The chain joins TRBV6-5 to TRBJ2-7; D possibly corresponds to TRBD1 (5 bases). Germline V lookup: CDR1 MNHEY, CDR2 SVGAGI. CDR3 length: 13 residues. Trimming shortened V by 6 bases and J by 3 bases, and 12 bases separated the two germline ends. This chain's CDR3 is CASSRGHFYEQYF. CDR3 DNA sequence: TGTGCCAGCAGCCGAGGACATTTCTACGAGCAGTACTTC.

The rearrangement uses TRBV4-2 and TRBJ1-2, with TRBD1 matching 9 bases. V gave up 0 bases and J gave up 0 bases; unmatched junction bases: 14. The CDR3 length is 20 residues. Per germline, CDR1 LGHNA and CDR2 YNFKEQ. In nucleotides, the CDR3 is TGTGCCAGCAGCCAAGAAAGGAAGGACAGGGGCTTTTTTACTAACTATGGCTACACCTTC. Its translation is CASSQERKDRGFFTNYGYTF.

This clone was picked up a small number of times. The CDR3 loop is CASSLAGTGVLEQYF. DNA for the CDR3: TGCGCCAGCAGCTTGGCCGGGACAGGTGTTCTCGAGCAGTACTTC. V is TRBV5-1 and J is TRBJ2-7; 8 nucleotides agree with TRBD1. The CDR3 runs to 15 residues. J gave up 6 bases and V 0 bases, and 8 bases lay outside the gene matches. In germline, CDR1 is SGHRS, CDR2 YFSETQ.

The J gene is TRBJ1-2, the V gene TRBV5-8; D unresolved. In germline, CDR1 is SGHTS, CDR2 YDEGEE. V lost 1 base and J lost 2, with 6 bases in between. The CDR3 is 13 amino acids. The CDR3 is CASSLTVNYGYTF. DNA of the CDR3: TGTGCCAGCAGCTTGACAGTCAACTATGGCTACACCTTC.

This clone was counted between two and nine times. The genes are TRBV9 and TRBJ2-2; D not resolved. Trimming took off 4 bases at V and 7 bases at J, with 17 bases between the two ends. CDR3 length: 15 residues. Germline lookup yields CDR1 SGDLS and CDR2 YYNGEE. The CDR3, as DNA: TGTGCCAGCAGCTTGTCCGCGGTTGATAACGGGGAGCTGTTTTTT. As protein: CASSLSAVDNGELFF.

V gene TRBV6-1 combines with J gene TRBJ1-1, with no clear D. The V end was cut by 8 bases, the J end by 4 bases, with 14 bases between. Germline CDR1 MNHNS, CDR2 SASEGT. This CDR3 comprises 13 residues. CDR3 sequence reads: CASSFDSITEAFF. The CDR3 DNA reads as TGTGCCAGCTCCTTCGACTCAATCACTGAAGCTTTCTTT.

The rearrangement joins TRBV7-3 to TRBJ1-1, with unresolved D. The CDR3 is 13 amino acids. Germline values: CDR1 SGHTA, CDR2 FQGTGA. Trimming stripped 5 bases from V and 7 bases from J, with 14 bases between. The CDR3 DNA reads as TGTGCCAGCAGCACAAGGACGGGGAGTGAAGCTTTCTTT. It yields the protein CASSTRTGSEAFF.

The CDR3 DNA reads TGCGCCAGCAGCCAAGGAGGGTACGGGGAGCTGTTTTTT. This encodes CASSQGGYGELFF. J is TRBJ2-2 and V is TRBV4-3, with a possible D match to TRBD2 (5 bases). CDR3 length: 13 amino acids. Germline V gene sequence: CDR1 LGHNA, CDR2 YSLEER. Deletions cut 1 base from V and 7 bases from J, with 7 bases between.

V gene TRBV29-1 combines with J gene TRBJ1-1; 7 nucleotides line up with TRBD1. The CDR3 has 14 residues. Per germline, CDR1 SQVTM and CDR2 ANQGSEA. The junction had 5 bases not matched to a gene; V was cut back by 3 bases and J by 1 base. The CDR3, as DNA: TGCAGCGTTGATAGCGCAGGGGGGAACACTGAAGCTTTCTTT. Translating gives CSVDSAGGNTEAFF.

The table lists this clone with a few counts. The V and J genes are TRBV19 and TRBJ1-6, with 8 bases matching TRBD1. CDR3 length: 17 residues. Trimming at V came to 3 bases and at J to 10 bases, leaving 14 bases not matched to a gene. Germline loops: CDR1 LNHDA, CDR2 SQIVND (reference sequence). CDR3: CASSMSVGQALGSPLHF. CDR3 nucleotide sequence: TGTGCCAGTAGTATGTCCGTGGGACAGGCTCTAGGATCACCCCTCCACTTT.

The CDR3 here is CASSLTAGGYNEQFF. The CDR3 DNA reads TGTGCCAGCAGCTTAACGGCAGGGGGCTACAATGAGCAGTTCTTC. The J gene is TRBJ2-1, the V gene TRBV7-3; TRBD1 matches at 7 bases. The V and J ends lost 0 bases and 3 bases, in that order; junction bases with no gene match: 2. The CDR3 has 15 residues. Germline V lookup: CDR1 SGHTA, CDR2 FQGTGA.